A selection of T cell receptor beta chains follows, all from one sample in a study of early T cells in non-severe SARS-CoV-2 infection. In TCRdb, the 5' RACE reads were re-called with MiXCR into one record per CDR3 protein. This table has approximately 56,000 distinct CDR3 sequences, over 8% appearing once. Sequencing input: whole blood. All receptors derive from an adult who was a healthcare worker with PCR-confirmed SARS-CoV-2 infection or an uninfected control (not recorded which). Each CDR3 is given with its conserved first and last residue. The D gene is left open where the match is weak. Clone size is shown for a subset of rows, as once, few, many or a class of expanded clone.

clone_size	v_call	d_call	j_call	cdr3_aa	cdr3_nt
many	TRBV30	TRBD1	TRBJ2-1	CAWRRTGINEQFF	TGTGCCTGGAGGAGGACAGGGATCAATGAGCAGTTCTTC
many	TRBV3-1	NA	TRBJ1-5	CASSQYRDNQPQHF	TGTGCCAGCAGCCAATACAGGGACAATCAGCCCCAGCATTTT
few	TRBV30	NA	TRBJ2-2	CAWSRVFANTGELFF	TGTGCCTGGTCAAGGGTCTTCGCGAACACCGGGGAGCTGTTTTTT
NA	TRBV13	NA	TRBJ2-1	CASSLSMDRIYNEQFF	TGTGCCAGCAGCTTAAGTATGGACAGAATCTACAATGAGCAGTTCTTC
many	TRBV24-1	NA	TRBJ1-2	CATSGGTPYGYTF	TGTGCCACCAGTGGAGGGACACCCTATGGCTACACCTTC
many	TRBV18	NA	TRBJ2-3	CASSPPEPSTDTQYF	TGTGCCAGCTCACCACCTGAGCCGAGCACAGATACGCAGTATTTT
many	TRBV27	NA	TRBJ2-7	CASSPGLDPYEQYF	TGTGCCAGCAGTCCTGGACTCGACCCCTACGAGCAGTACTTC
NA	TRBV10-1	TRBD1	TRBJ1-1	CASSPRTGDTEAFF	TGCGCCAGCAGTCCTCGGACAGGGGATACTGAAGCTTTCTTT
few	TRBV29-1	NA	TRBJ2-7	CSVEDSRDPYEQYF	TGCAGCGTTGAAGATTCAAGGGACCCCTACGAGCAGTACTTC
many	TRBV7-9	TRBD1	TRBJ1-1	CASRGTGSRVNTEAFF	TGTGCCAGCAGAGGGACAGGGAGTAGGGTGAACACTGAAGCTTTCTTT
once	TRBV7-4	TRBD2	TRBJ2-1	CASSSGTSGRAREDEQFF	TGTGCCAGCAGCTCCGGGACTAGCGGGAGGGCAAGGGAAGATGAGCAGTTCTTC
NA	TRBV7-9	NA	TRBJ2-2	CASSRTTGELFF	TGTGCCAGCAGCCGAACGACCGGGGAGCTGTTTTTT
many	TRBV20-1	NA	TRBJ1-1	CSVRRGTNTEAFF	TGCAGTGTGCGTCGGGGAACCAACACTGAAGCTTTCTTT
few	TRBV10-2	NA	TRBJ2-3	CASSAVSRADTQYF	TGCGCCAGCAGTGCCGTGTCGCGCGCAGATACGCAGTATTTT
many	TRBV29-1	NA	TRBJ2-5	CSVTGTPGAQETQYF	TGCAGCGTTACCGGGACTCCCGGGGCCCAAGAGACCCAGTACTTC
NA	TRBV29-1	NA	TRBJ2-7	CSVRTRGTSYEQYF	TGCAGCGTTCGAACCCGAGGGACCTCCTACGAGCAGTACTTC
many	TRBV10-3	NA	TRBJ2-5	CAISEFESQYF	TGTGCCATCAGTGAATTTGAGTCCCAGTACTTC
many	TRBV9	TRBD2	TRBJ2-3	CASSVDNGGTTDTQYF	TGTGCCAGCAGCGTAGATAACGGGGGGACCACAGATACGCAGTATTTT
few	TRBV7-2	NA	TRBJ1-2	CASSPRGPRGYTF	TGTGCCAGCAGCCCGAGGGGCCCCCGTGGCTACACCTTC
many	TRBV4-1	TRBD1	TRBJ1-1	CASSPEGTGDFGEAFF	TGCGCCAGCAGCCCGGAAGGGACAGGGGATTTTGGTGAAGCTTTCTTT
many	TRBV27	NA	TRBJ2-1	CASSLKGTTYNEQFF	TGTGCCAGCAGTTTGAAGGGGACCACCTACAATGAGCAGTTCTTC
many	TRBV7-9	NA	TRBJ2-3	CASSARGVGTDTQYF	TGTGCCAGCAGCGCTAGGGGCGTGGGCACAGATACGCAGTATTTT
few	TRBV29-1	NA	TRBJ1-1	CSVVSLGTEAFF	TGCAGCGTGGTCTCTCTCGGGACTGAAGCTTTCTTT
many	TRBV20-1	NA	TRBJ2-2	CSARVPEPNTGELFF	TGCAGTGCTAGAGTGCCAGAACCGAACACCGGGGAGCTGTTTTTT
many	TRBV12-3/TRBV12-4	NA	TRBJ2-1	CASSQQGGSYNEQFF	TGTGCCAGCAGTCAACAGGGTGGATCATACAATGAGCAGTTCTTC
NA	TRBV7-2	NA	TRBJ2-1	CASSLAWDTSSYNEQFF	TGTGCCAGCAGCTTAGCGTGGGACACAAGCTCCTACAATGAGCAGTTCTTC
many	TRBV12-3/TRBV12-4	NA	TRBJ1-5	CASSFTGHNQPQHF	TGTGCCAGCAGTTTTACTGGCCACAATCAGCCCCAGCATTTT
NA	TRBV7-2	TRBD2	TRBJ2-3	CASSLGLAENTDTQYF	TGTGCCAGCAGCTTAGGTCTAGCGGAGAACACAGATACGCAGTATTTT
few	TRBV7-8	NA	TRBJ2-3	CASSLRPAAVTDTQYF	TGTGCCAGCAGCTTAAGACCGGCGGCGGTCACAGATACGCAGTATTTT
many	TRBV18	NA	TRBJ2-6	CASSPTGAGANVLTF	TGTGCCAGCTCACCAACCGGGGCTGGGGCCAACGTCCTGACTTTC
NA	TRBV27	TRBD2	TRBJ2-7	CASSLYGGGSYEQYF	TGTGCCAGCAGTTTATATGGCGGGGGGTCCTACGAGCAGTACTTC
many	TRBV7-2	TRBD2	TRBJ2-7	CASSLSGGPSYEQYF	TGTGCCAGCAGCTTGAGCGGGGGCCCTTCCTACGAGCAGTACTTC
many	TRBV24-1	NA	TRBJ2-7	CATSDGGGSEQYF	TGTGCCACCAGTGATGGAGGGGGCAGCGAGCAGTACTTC
few	TRBV20-1	NA	TRBJ1-1	CSARETSSNTEAFF	TGCAGTGCTAGGGAAACTTCATCGAACACTGAAGCTTTCTTT
NA	TRBV6-2/TRBV6-3	TRBD2	TRBJ2-5	CAVGGSIETQYF	TGTGCGGTGGGCGGGAGTATAGAGACCCAGTACTTC
few	TRBV11-1	TRBD1	TRBJ2-7	CASSQRQGYYEQYF	TGTGCCAGCAGCCAGAGACAGGGATACTACGAGCAGTACTTC
once	TRBV7-9	NA	TRBJ1-3	CASGPFTPGNTIYF	TGTGCCAGCGGGCCGTTTACCCCTGGAAACACCATATATTTT
many	TRBV12-3/TRBV12-4	TRBD1	TRBJ1-2	CASSSTGDYYGYTF	TGTGCCAGCAGTTCGACAGGGGATTACTATGGCTACACCTTC
many	TRBV6-5	TRBD1	TRBJ2-6	CASTGMGQGFGGANVLTF	TGTGCCAGCACTGGGATGGGACAGGGCTTTGGTGGGGCCAACGTCCTGACTTTC
many	TRBV7-3	NA	TRBJ2-4	CASSLTAANIQYF	TGTGCCAGCAGCTTAACGGCGGCGAACATTCAGTACTTC
NA	TRBV12-3/TRBV12-4	NA	TRBJ2-7	CASSWAGDIAYEQYF	TGTGCCAGCAGTTGGGCTGGAGACATCGCCTACGAGCAGTACTTC
few	TRBV29-1	NA	TRBJ1-1	CSVKRATEAFF	TGCAGCGTCAAGAGGGCAACTGAAGCTTTCTTT
many	TRBV3-1	NA	TRBJ1-4	CASSQFGTEKLFF	TGTGCCAGCAGCCAATTTGGGACTGAAAAACTGTTTTTT
many	TRBV13	NA	TRBJ1-1	CASSLGSTEAFF	TGTGCCAGCAGCTTAGGGAGCACTGAAGCTTTCTTT
NA	TRBV5-6	TRBD1	TRBJ2-7	CASSLYRGHEQYF	TGTGCCAGCAGCTTGTACAGGGGGCACGAGCAGTACTTC
many	TRBV20-1	NA	TRBJ2-5	CSARRLAGGQETQYF	TGCAGTGCTAGGAGACTTGCAGGGGGGCAAGAGACCCAGTACTTC
many	TRBV2	TRBD1	TRBJ1-3	CASSETGTGSGNTIYF	TGTGCCAGCAGTGAAACAGGGACAGGGTCTGGAAACACCATATATTTT
many	TRBV30	NA	TRBJ1-1	CAWSVPGTEAFF	TGTGCCTGGAGTGTACCTGGCACTGAAGCTTTCTTT
NA	TRBV7-9	NA	TRBJ2-7	CASSVDWEQYF	TGTGCCAGCAGCGTGGACTGGGAGCAGTACTTC
many	TRBV2	NA	TRBJ2-3	CASVGGTDTQYF	TGTGCCAGCGTAGGGGGCACAGATACGCAGTATTTT
many	TRBV7-9	NA	TRBJ1-1	CASSGIGAEAFF	TGTGCCAGCAGCGGTATTGGGGCTGAAGCTTTCTTT
many	TRBV25-1	NA	TRBJ2-5	CASSTGSGYQETQYF	TGTGCCAGCTCAACAGGGTCTGGGTACCAAGAGACCCAGTACTTC
many	TRBV7-3	TRBD2	TRBJ2-2	CASSLASGSNTGELFF	TGTGCCAGCAGCTTAGCTAGCGGTTCGAACACCGGGGAGCTGTTTTTT
many	TRBV27	NA	TRBJ1-2	CASRAGPNAYTF	TGTGCCAGCAGAGCCGGGCCGAACGCCTACACCTTC
NA	TRBV29-1	TRBD1	TRBJ1-1	CSVPGQGKTEAFF	TGCAGCGTACCGGGACAGGGGAAGACTGAAGCTTTCTTT
many	TRBV5-6	NA	TRBJ2-2	CASSSPTDPANTGELFF	TGTGCCAGCAGCTCTCCGACGGATCCCGCGAACACCGGGGAGCTGTTTTTT
many	TRBV6-4	TRBD2	TRBJ2-2	CASSDSYREEKSNTGELFF	TGTGCCAGCAGTGACTCATACCGGGAGGAAAAATCGAACACCGGGGAGCTGTTTTTT
NA	TRBV7-9	NA	TRBJ2-7	CASSLGQSTYEQYF	TGTGCCAGCAGCTTAGGACAGAGTACCTACGAGCAGTACTTC
many	TRBV5-1	TRBD2	TRBJ2-7	CASSPQRGTYEQYF	TGCGCCAGCAGCCCACAGCGGGGTACCTACGAGCAGTACTTC
many	TRBV7-3	NA	TRBJ2-3	CASSLTKAVALTTDTQYF	TGTGCCAGCAGCTTAACGAAGGCGGTAGCCCTAACCACAGATACGCAGTATTTT